Described below is a single TCR beta chain sequence and its context. The antigen remains undetermined. TCRdb reprocessed the 5' RACE reads with MiXCR, giving one entry per CDR3 protein. The table includes roughly 470,000 distinct CDR3 sequences, about 24% detected once. Trimming removed 6 bases from V and 8 bases from J; junction bases left unmatched: 8. The germline V gene encodes CDR1 MNHEY and CDR2 SMNVEV (reference sequence). This CDR3 contains 13 residues. The data are from a study of CD8 T cells in ankylosing spondylitis. Findings and caveats of the study: In peripheral blood, disease-linked CD8+ clones occurred at relatively low frequencies. A TCR beta motif made of several highly homologous variants seemed typical of ankylosing spondylitis blood. Matched synovial fluid from ankylosing spondylitis patients was reported to be enriched for disease-linked clones. A subset of motif variants has previously been described in the synovial fluid and blood of reactive arthritis.

The source is a male donor with ankylosing spondylitis. This chain connects TRBV27 to TRBJ1-1; 8 nucleotides match TRBD1. The sequencing input was blood, either unsorted or a sorted T cell fraction (not recorded which). Written as DNA, the CDR3 is TGTGCCAGCAGACCGCAGGGACAGGACGAAGCTTTCTTT. Amino acid sequence: CASRPQGQDEAFF.